Each of the 32 T cell receptor beta chains below was sequenced from the same sample in a study of long-term antiretroviral therapy in people with HIV. The authors ran the immunoSEQ assay, v3.0, at survey level. Measured with immunoSEQ multiplex PCR; TCRdb has only the in-frame clones, and not every one. The data contain around 14,000 clones, about 80% of them singletons. Specimen: unsorted PBMCs, collected 1.3 years before starting antiretroviral therapy. The receptors originated from a man aged 35 to 55 with HIV.

The chain carries TRBV5-1 and TRBJ2-6; D might be TRBD1 (6 bases). Per germline, CDR1 SGHRS and CDR2 YFSETQ. The CDR3 extends over 15 amino acids. V was cut by 5 bases and J by 1 base, with 10 bases left in between. The CDR3 DNA reads as TGCGCCAGCAGACAGGGACCGTCTGGGGCCAACGTCCTGACTTTC. Protein product: CASRQGPSGANVLTF.

The rearrangement uses TRBV5-4 and TRBJ1-6, with D possibly being TRBD1 (5 bases). The CDR3 spans 15 residues. Germline V gene lookup returns CDR1 SGHNT and CDR2 YYREEE (reference sequence). Trimming took 0 bases from V and 9 from J, leaving 13 bases between them. The CDR3 is CASSLDFGGGSPLHF. CDR3 bases: TGTGCCAGCAGCTTGGATTTCGGGGGGGGTTCACCCCTCCACTTT. Full variable domain (outside the CDR3, taken from reference TRBV5-4 and TRBJ1-6): ETGVTQSPTHLIKTRGQQVTLRCSSQSGHNTVSWYQQALGQGPQFIFQYYREEENGRGNFPPRFSGLQFPNYSSELNVNALELDDSALYLCASSLDFGGGSPLHFGNGTRLTVT.

The chain has TRBV21-1 and TRBJ1-2. TRBV21-1 corresponds to a pseudogene. The CDR3 totals 15 residues. CDR3 DNA: TGTGCCAGCAGCAAAGCGTGGAGGACGGGCTATGGCTACACCTTC. This translates into CASSKAWRTGYGYTF.

The chain has TRBV20-1 and TRBJ2-7, with a possible D match to TRBD2 (6 bases). The CDR3 sequence is 11 residues long. Germline lookup yields CDR1 DFQATT and CDR2 SNEGSKA (reference sequence). Deletions cut 6 bases from V and 0 bases from J, with 6 bases between. CDR3 nucleotide sequence: TGCAGTGCGGAGGGCTCCTACGAGCAGTACTTC. It is translated as CSAEGSYEQYF.

This chain joins TRBV19 and TRBJ1-2; D perhaps matches TRBD1 (6 bases). Germline V gene sequence: CDR1 LNHDA, CDR2 SQIVND (reference sequence). The CDR3 runs 14 residues. Trimming shortened V by 5 bases and J by 3 bases, and 13 bases separated the two germline ends. Here the CDR3 reads CASSWDTKDYGYTF. The CDR3 DNA sequence: TGTGCCAGTAGTTGGGACACGAAAGACTATGGCTACACCTTC.

The V gene is TRBV6-1, the J gene TRBJ1-5; D gene uncertain. There are 11 residues in the CDR3. Germline V gene lookup returns CDR1 MNHNS and CDR2 SASEGT. V was shortened by 6 bases and J by 13 bases, with 13 bases between the two germline ends. The CDR3 reads CASSLGETQHF. CDR3 in DNA: TGTGCCAGCAGCCTTGGGGAAACGCAGCATTTT.

This sequence joins TRBV13 and TRBJ2-3; no clear D. The CDR3 has 11 amino acids. CDR1 is PRHDT and CDR2 is FYEKMQ in the germline V gene (reference sequence). Trimming pared 2 bases from V and 5 bases from J, leaving 2 bases between. The CDR3 spells CASSLKDTQYF. The CDR3 nucleotides read TGTGCCAGCAGCTTAAAAGATACGCAGTATTTT.

The chain employs TRBV5-1 and TRBJ1-3; D is uncertain. Trimming pared 6 bases from V and 0 bases from J, leaving 7 bases between. Per the germline V gene, CDR1 is SGHRS and CDR2 is YFSETQ. CDR3 length: 13 amino acids. CDR3 loop: CASKEPSGNTIYF. In nucleotides, the CDR3 is TGCGCCAGCAAAGAGCCCTCTGGAAACACCATATATTTT. The full variable domain, its missing parts supplied by reference TRBV5-1 and TRBJ1-3, is KAGVTQTPRYLIKTRGQQVTLSCSPISGHRSVSWYQQTPGQGLQFLFEYFSETQRNKGNFPGRFSGRQFSNSRSEMNVSTLELGDSALYLCASKEPSGNTIYFGEGSWLTVV.

V usage is TRBV21-1 and J usage is TRBJ1-5. TRBV21-1 is shown as a pseudogene. The length of the CDR3 is 14 residues. The CDR3 reads CASSRSLSNQPQHF. In DNA form, the CDR3 reads TGTGCCAGCAGCAGATCCCTTAGCAATCAGCCCCAGCATTTT.

This clone was counted a few times. This sequence joins TRBV19 and TRBJ1-2; the D is unclear. The CDR3 covers 13 residues. Between the trimmed V and J ends, which lost 5 bases and 8 bases, there was a span of 15 bases. CDR1 is LNHDA and CDR2 is SQIVND in the germline V gene (reference sequence). CDR3 region: CASSPHTWEGYTF. The CDR3 coding sequence is TGTGCCAGTAGTCCGCATACCTGGGAGGGCTACACCTTC.

CDR3 in amino acids: CASSLSGRLSSYEQYF. CDR3 DNA sequence: TGTGCCAGCAGTTTATCCGGCAGATTGAGCTCCTACGAGCAGTACTTC. The V call is TRBV27, the J call TRBJ2-7; no firm D call. Trimming removed 0 bases from V and 0 bases from J, with 12 bases in between. This CDR3 has 16 residues. Germline V gene data show CDR1 as MNHEY and CDR2 as SMNVEV (reference sequence).

Here the CDR3 DNA reads TGTGCCAGCAGTAGGCCGAACTCCTACGAGCAGTACTTC. Translating gives CASSRPNSYEQYF. The genes are TRBV25-1 and TRBJ2-7; no clear D. Trimming pared 5 bases from V and 0 bases from J, leaving 8 bases between. CDR3 length: 13 amino acids. CDR1 and CDR2 from the germline V gene are MGHDK and SYGVNS.

The CDR3 nucleotides read TGTGCCAGCAGCGCCGGGACATCGCGCACAGATACGCAGTATTTT. Translated: CASSAGTSRTDTQYF. The rearrangement joins TRBV6-5 to TRBJ2-3; D possibly corresponds to TRBD1 (6 bases). This CDR3 contains 15 residues. V lost 6 bases, J lost 1 base, and 14 bases lay in between. Germline V gene data show CDR1 as MNHEY and CDR2 as SVGAGI.

The chain employs TRBV5-8 and TRBJ1-2; D gene unclear. The CDR3 consists of 11 residues. The V gene lost 4 bases and the J gene lost 8 bases, with 9 bases spanning the gap. Per the germline V gene, CDR1 is SGHTS and CDR2 is YDEGEE. The CDR3 DNA follows: TGTGCCAGCAGCCTGGAAAGGGGCTACACCTTC. This gives the protein CASSLERGYTF.

The chain is built from TRBV7-9 and TRBJ2-5, with D possibly matching TRBD2 (6 bases). Germline CDR1 SEHNR, CDR2 FQNEAQ (reference sequence). Trimming shortened V by 5 bases and J by 5 bases, and 12 bases separated the two germline ends. This CDR3 region has 13 residues. CDR3 protein: CASSPGLRETQYF. CDR3 sequence (DNA): TGTGCCAGCAGCCCAGGACTAAGGGAGACCCAGTACTTC. Full variable domain (rest looked up from reference TRBV7-9 and TRBJ2-5): DTGVSQNPRHKITKRGQNVTFRCDPISEHNRLYWYRQTLGQGPEFLTYFQNEAQLEKSRLLSDRFSAERPKGSFSTLEIQRTEQGDSAMYLCASSPGLRETQYFGPGTRLLVL.

The V call is TRBV4-1, the J call TRBJ1-1; D not certain. This CDR3 has 13 amino acids. Germline CDR1 reads MGHRA; CDR2 reads YSYEKL. V was cut by 4 bases and J by 4 bases, with 10 bases left in between. CDR3 sequence reads: CASSLQDSTEAFF. CDR3 DNA sequence: TGCGCCAGCAGCCTCCAGGATAGCACTGAAGCTTTCTTT.

CDR3: CASSLEGLSAEAFF. Here the CDR3 DNA reads TGTGCCAGCAGCTTAGAGGGGCTATCCGCTGAAGCTTTCTTT. V is TRBV7-9 and J is TRBJ1-1; perhaps TRBD1 as D (5 bases). The CDR3 loop spans 14 amino acids. CDR1 is SEHNR and CDR2 is FQNEAQ in the germline V gene (reference sequence). With 1 base removed from V and 6 bases from J, the gap between germline ends came to 12 bases.

The chain couples TRBV27 to TRBJ2-7, with 9 bases aligning to TRBD1. CDR1 MNHEY and CDR2 SMNVEV come from the germline V gene (reference sequence). The CDR3 is made up of 16 amino acids. With 2 bases clipped from V and 1 base from J, the junction kept 6 bases outside the gene matches. The CDR3 bases are TGTGCCAGCAGTTTAGGGACAGGGTCGATTTCCTACGAGCAGTACTTC. Residues: CASSLGTGSISYEQYF.

The CDR3 bases are TGTGCCAGCAGCCGCCGGGGGGTCAAAGCCTACGAGCAGTACTTC. As protein: CASSRRGVKAYEQYF. The chain carries TRBV6-5 and TRBJ2-7; 7 nucleotides line up with TRBD2. The CDR3 totals 15 residues. The J segment lost 2 bases and the V segment lost 6 bases, leaving 10 bases of the junction unmatched. Germline assignment: CDR1 MNHEY and CDR2 SVGAGI.

The rearrangement uses TRBV11-2 and TRBJ2-7; the D gene is possibly TRBD1 (5 bases). The CDR3 loop spans 13 amino acids. Germline V gene lookup returns CDR1 SGHAT and CDR2 FQNNGV. Trimming took off 6 bases at V and 6 bases at J, with 15 bases between the two ends. The CDR3 DNA reads as TGTGCCAGCAGTGACAGAAAAGAAGGCGAGCAGTACTTC. Encoded protein: CASSDRKEGEQYF.

The rearrangement joins TRBV18 to TRBJ2-1, with 10 bases matching TRBD1. The CDR3 totals 13 residues. The germline V gene has CDR1 KGHSH and CDR2 LQKENI. V shed 5 bases and J 8 bases; nucleotides not matched to a gene: 3. CDR3 protein: CASSAGQGDEQFF. The CDR3 DNA is TGTGCCAGCTCAGCAGGACAGGGGGATGAGCAGTTCTTC.

This chain links TRBV7-9 with TRBJ1-1; 11 bases match TRBD1. The germline V gene has CDR1 SEHNR and CDR2 FQNEAQ (reference sequence). Losses at the gene ends were 6 bases for V and 3 bases for J; bases not matched to a gene: 15. The CDR3 loop spans 18 amino acids. The CDR3 reads CASRKFFRDRGKYTEAFF. In nucleotides, the CDR3 is TGTGCCAGCAGAAAGTTCTTCCGGGACAGGGGGAAGTACACTGAAGCTTTCTTT.

V gene TRBV14 combines with J gene TRBJ1-3; 7 bases are a match to TRBD1. CDR1 is SGHDN and CDR2 is FVKESK in the germline V gene. V shed 2 bases and J 4 bases; nucleotides not matched to a gene: 20. The CDR3 length is 20 residues. The CDR3 loop reads CASSQRSNPYDRVVGNTIYF. The CDR3 bases are TGTGCCAGCAGCCAAAGATCGAACCCTTACGACAGGGTTGTCGGAAACACCATATATTTT.

The chain employs TRBV11-2 and TRBJ2-1; a weak D match, TRBD2 (6 bases). Germline CDR1 reads SGHAT; CDR2 reads FQNNGV. V dropped 1 base and J dropped 6 bases, with 22 bases sitting between them. The CDR3 sequence is 18 residues long. Written as DNA, the CDR3 is TGTGCCAGCAGCTTAGGGGCGTCTATCGCGCGGGGCCCCAATGAGCAGTTCTTC. Translated: CASSLGASIARGPNEQFF. Variable domain in full (rest from reference TRBV11-2 and TRBJ2-1): EAGVAQSPRYKIIEKRQSVAFWCNPISGHATLYWYQQILGQGPKLLIQFQNNGVVDDSQLPKDRFSAERLKGVDSTLKIQPAKLEDSAVYLCASSLGASIARGPNEQFFGPGTRLTVL.

This rearrangement joins TRBV19 to TRBJ2-7; TRBD1 aligns across 11 bases. This CDR3 region has 17 residues. V trimming: 1 base; J trimming: 3 bases; junction bases outside the gene matches: 8. Per the germline V gene, CDR1 is LNHDA and CDR2 is SQIVND (reference sequence). This chain's CDR3 is CASSIGRGQGGSYEQYF. For the CDR3, the DNA is TGTGCCAGTAGTATAGGAAGGGGACAGGGGGGGAGCTACGAGCAGTACTTC.

The chain uses TRBV10-3 and TRBJ2-2; D unresolved. CDR1 is ENHRY and CDR2 is SYGVKD in the germline V gene. Deletions cut 5 bases from V and 5 bases from J, with 12 bases between. The CDR3 has 14 residues. The CDR3 loop reads CAISRVPKTGELFF. The CDR3 nucleotides read TGTGCCATCAGTCGAGTCCCAAAGACCGGGGAGCTGTTTTTT.

This clone was observed a few times. The rearrangement links TRBV6-1 to TRBJ2-3; 12 bases fit TRBD2. This CDR3 is built from 18 residues. The V gene's germline CDR1 is MNHNS and CDR2 SASEGT. The junction had 10 bases not matched to a gene; V was cut back by 3 bases and J by 3 bases. The CDR3 loop is CASSDSLAGGTGTDTQYF. CDR3 DNA: TGTGCCAGCAGTGATTCCCTAGCGGGGGGGACGGGGACAGATACGCAGTATTTT.

The rearrangement joins TRBV7-9 to TRBJ2-3; the match to TRBD1 covers 10 bases. CDR1 is SEHNR, CDR2 FQNEAQ, per germline (reference sequence). Losses at the gene ends were 2 bases for V and 4 bases for J; bases not matched to a gene: 9. This CDR3 contains 17 residues. CDR3 amino acids: CASSLTTGTGEADTQYF. For the CDR3, the DNA is TGTGCCAGCAGCTTAACCACCGGGACAGGGGAGGCAGATACGCAGTATTTT.

This sequence joins TRBV5-1 and TRBJ1-1; maybe TRBD1 (5 bases). Germline assignment: CDR1 SGHRS and CDR2 YFSETQ. Trimming pared 4 bases from V and 8 bases from J, leaving 21 bases between. This CDR3 region has 15 residues. This CDR3 reads CASSLRTGVGAEAFF. The CDR3 DNA is TGCGCCAGCAGCCTCCGGACGGGGGTCGGGGCGGAAGCTTTCTTT.

The chain joins TRBV5-1 to TRBJ2-3, with 8 bases lining up with TRBD2. V lost 0 bases and J lost 6; bases outside the gene matches: 6. The CDR3 length is 15 residues. The germline CDR1 and CDR2 sequences are SGHRS and YFSETQ. In DNA form, the CDR3 reads TGCGCCAGCAGCTTGGCATTAGCGGGGACGGATACGCAGTATTTT. It is translated as CASSLALAGTDTQYF.

This clone has just a few counts. The CDR3 spells CASSPGGGQGGEQFF. The CDR3 nucleotides are TGTGCCAGCAGCCCCGGGGGGGGCCAGGGGGGCGAGCAGTTCTTC. The chain carries TRBV9 and TRBJ2-1; possibly TRBD2 for D (8 bases). Germline CDR1 SGDLS, CDR2 YYNGEE. There are 15 residues in the CDR3. Trimming removed 4 bases at V and 10 bases at J, with 21 bases between.

CDR3 nucleotide sequence: TGTGCCAGTAGTTCAGCGGGGTGGGAGACCCAGTACTTC. Translated, it gives CASSSAGWETQYF. The chain employs TRBV19 and TRBJ2-5; TRBD2 aligns across 7 bases. This CDR3 contains 13 residues. Germline lookup yields CDR1 LNHDA and CDR2 SQIVND (reference sequence). The V segment lost 5 bases and the J segment 5 bases; nucleotides outside the gene matches: 5.